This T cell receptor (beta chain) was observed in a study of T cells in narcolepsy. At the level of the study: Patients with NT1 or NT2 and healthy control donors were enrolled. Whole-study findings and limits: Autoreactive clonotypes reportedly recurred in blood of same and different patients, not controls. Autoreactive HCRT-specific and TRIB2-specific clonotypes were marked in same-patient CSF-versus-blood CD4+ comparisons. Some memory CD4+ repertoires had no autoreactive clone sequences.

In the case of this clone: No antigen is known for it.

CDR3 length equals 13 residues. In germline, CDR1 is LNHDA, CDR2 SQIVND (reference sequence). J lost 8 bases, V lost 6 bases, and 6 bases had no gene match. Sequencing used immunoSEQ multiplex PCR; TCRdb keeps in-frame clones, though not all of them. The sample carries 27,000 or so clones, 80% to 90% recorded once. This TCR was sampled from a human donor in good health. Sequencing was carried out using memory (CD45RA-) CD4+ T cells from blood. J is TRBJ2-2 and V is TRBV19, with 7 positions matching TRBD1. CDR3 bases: TGTGCCAGTAGAAAAGGGACAGCTGGGGAGCTGTTTTTT. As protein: CASRKGTAGELFF.